This record looks at one TCR beta chain sequence and its context. Both TCR beta VDJ combination and CDR3 sequence profiling were carried out. Genomic DNA was the template for this profiling. TCRdb itself ran the reads through MiXCR, one entry per CDR3 protein. The data contain 150,000 to 200,000 distinct CDR3 sequences, 64% of them seen just once; the ten biggest clones take up around 46%. This entry comes from a study of CD8+CD57+ T cells in acquired aplastic anemia. The V segment lost 7 bases and the J segment 6 bases; nucleotides outside the gene matches: 7. Germline V gene lookup returns CDR1 DFQATT and CDR2 SNEGSKA (reference sequence). This CDR3 comprises 12 residues.

The V call is TRBV20-1, the J call TRBJ2-7, with TRBD2 matching 9 bases. The sample was sorted CD4+, CD8+, or CD8+CD57+ T cells (not recorded which) from PBMCs. This TCR came from a human donor with severe aplastic anemia or a healthy control (not recorded which). The CDR3 reads CSVQREAAEQYF. CDR3 nucleotides: TGCAGTGTCCAGCGGGAGGCGGCCGAGCAGTACTTC.